The clone carrying this TCR beta chain has ten or more counts. The sample's time point: after trial treatment. The treatment: LDRT plus nivolumab, ipilimumab, low-dose cyclophosphamide and aspirin (RACIN trial). First-strand cDNA relied on TRAV- and TRBV-specific primers spanning alpha and beta chains. The TCRs were subjected to amplification over approximately 20 PCR cycles employing a constant-region primer in conjunction with a V-primer adapter. TCRdb independently ran MiXCR on the reads; one entry per CDR3 protein. The data contain under 95,000 distinct CDR3 sequences, less than 20% of them singletons. Germline V gene data show CDR1 as MDHEN and CDR2 as SYDVKM. Germline trimming cut 5 bases from V and 12 bases from J; bases unmatched to any gene: 7. The CDR3 is 12 amino acids. This specimen comes from a study of low-dose radiotherapy and immunotherapy resistance in tumors.

The TCR sequence derives from a male donor with prostate cancer. This rearrangement joins TRBV28 to TRBJ1-1; 9 bases match TRBD1. The material was PBMCs, obtained after low-dose radiotherapy plus immunotherapy. Written as DNA, the CDR3 is TGTGCCAGCAGTGATGGACAGGGGACTTCTTTCTTT. Residues: CASSDGQGTSFF.